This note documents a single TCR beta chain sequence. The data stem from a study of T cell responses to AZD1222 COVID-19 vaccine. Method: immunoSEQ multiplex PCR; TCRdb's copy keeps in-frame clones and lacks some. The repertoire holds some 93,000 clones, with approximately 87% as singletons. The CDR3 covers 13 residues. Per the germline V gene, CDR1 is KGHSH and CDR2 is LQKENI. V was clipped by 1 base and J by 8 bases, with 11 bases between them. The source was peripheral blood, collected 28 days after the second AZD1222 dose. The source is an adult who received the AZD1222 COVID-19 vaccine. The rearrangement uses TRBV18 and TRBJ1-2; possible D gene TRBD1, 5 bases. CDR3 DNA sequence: TGTGCCAGCTCACCACTAGGGGACGGAGGCTACACCTTC. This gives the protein CASSPLGDGGYTF.